The T cell receptor (beta chain) under discussion was sequenced for a study of CDR3 diversity in severe acne. The germline gives CDR1 KGHSH, CDR2 LQKENI. The length of the CDR3 is 13 residues. V lost 0 bases, J lost 11 bases, and 13 bases lay in between. Each CDR3 protein is one row after TCRdb ran MiXCR on the PCR reads. The data contain about 85,000 distinct CDR3 sequences, 45% to 50% of them singletons. The rearrangement uses TRBV18 and TRBJ1-1, with D unclear. Sequencing used blood. The source of this sequence is a male donor in good health, serving as a control. Written as DNA, the CDR3 is TGTGCCAGCTCACCACCGAGCCTGATTTCGGCTTTCTTT. Protein sequence: CASSPPSLISAFF.